Listed below are T cell receptor beta chains from one sample, sequenced in a study of identical twins. From the 5' RACE reads, TCRdb called clonotypes with MiXCR, one entry per CDR3 protein. Of about 210,000 distinct CDR3 sequences listed, roughly a tenth are singletons. The sequenced sample consisted of memory (CD45RO+) T cells sorted from blood. These receptors were collected from a woman younger than 35 in good health. The CDR3 runs from the conserved cysteine through the conserved F or W. The D gene is left open where the match is weak. The size entry is marked missing in some rows and otherwise reads once, few, many or a size class.

V: TRBV20-1
J: TRBJ2-7
size: NA
D: TRBD2
CDR3: CSAVTTSGSYEQYF
DNA: TGCAGTGCGGTTACGACTAGCGGGTCGTACGAGCAGTACTTC

V: TRBV20-1
J: TRBJ2-2
size: NA
D: NA
CDR3: CSATGRQGRSQSDYTGELFF
DNA: TGCAGTGCTACGGGGAGACAGGGTAGATCTCAGTCGGACTACACCGGGGAGCTGTTCTTT

V: TRBV7-2
J: TRBJ2-1
size: NA
D: NA
CDR3: CASSPGANRVGYNEQFF
DNA: TGTGCCAGCAGCCCGGGGGCCAACCGAGTCGGATACAATGAGCAGTTCTTC

V: TRBV11-1
J: TRBJ2-3
size: NA
D: TRBD1
CDR3: CASSYGDRIQYF
DNA: TGTGCCAGCAGCTATGGGGACAGGATACAGTATTTT

V: TRBV20-1
J: TRBJ2-3
size: NA
D: TRBD2
CDR3: CSARDSERGYTDTQYF
DNA: TGCAGTGCTAGAGATTCTGAGCGGGGGTACACAGATACGCAGTATTTT

V: TRBV3-1
J: TRBJ1-2
size: few
D: NA
CDR3: CASRAQGSDGYTF
DNA: TGTGCCAGCAGGGCACAGGGTTCGGACGGCTACACCTTC

V: TRBV5-1
J: TRBJ2-1
size: many
D: NA
CDR3: CASSFGSGGYNEQFF
DNA: TGCGCCAGCAGCTTCGGGTCCGGGGGCTACAATGAGCAGTTCTTC

V: TRBV3-1
J: TRBJ2-7
size: NA
D: NA
CDR3: CASSFRGPTYEQYF
DNA: TGTGCCAGCAGCTTCCGGGGCCCCACCTACGAGCAGTACTTC

V: TRBV6-4
J: TRBJ2-3
size: few
D: NA
CDR3: CASSGSGGTDTQYF
DNA: TGTGCCAGCAGTGGTTCAGGGGGCACAGATACGCAGTATTTT

V: TRBV20-1
J: TRBJ2-1
size: many
D: NA
CDR3: CSANGEGDYNEQFF
DNA: TGCAGTGCTAACGGAGAGGGGGACTACAATGAGCAGTTCTTC

V: TRBV6-2/TRBV6-3
J: TRBJ1-2
size: many
D: TRBD1
CDR3: CASTTRGGRGLGYTF
DNA: TGTGCCAGCACCACGCGAGGCGGCAGGGGGCTTGGCTACACCTTC

V: TRBV20-1
J: TRBJ1-1
size: NA
D: TRBD1
CDR3: CSALPPGQERAFF
DNA: TGCAGTGCTTTGCCTCCGGGACAGGAGCGAGCTTTCTTT

V: TRBV15
J: TRBJ2-1
size: few
D: NA
CDR3: CATSRGITRSSYNEQFF
DNA: TGTGCCACCAGCAGAGGGATCACTAGGAGCTCCTACAATGAGCAGTTCTTC

V: TRBV6-2/TRBV6-3
J: TRBJ2-1
size: few
D: NA
CDR3: CASRPLRGAYNEQFF
DNA: TGTGCCAGCAGGCCTCTGAGGGGGGCCTACAATGAGCAGTTCTTC

V: TRBV29-1
J: TRBJ2-7
size: NA
D: TRBD1
CDR3: CSADYRGSYEQYF
DNA: TGCAGCGCTGACTACAGGGGGTCCTACGAGCAGTACTTC

V: TRBV7-7
J: TRBJ2-3
size: few
D: NA
CDR3: CASSRGTSTDTQYF
DNA: TGTGCCAGCAGCCGCGGGACTAGCACAGATACGCAGTATTTT

V: TRBV6-6
J: TRBJ2-1
size: NA
D: TRBD1
CDR3: CASSNRGNEQFF
DNA: TGTGCCAGCAGCAACAGGGGCAATGAGCAGTTCTTC

V: TRBV2
J: TRBJ2-5
size: NA
D: TRBD2
CDR3: CASRKGLAGGLQETQYF
DNA: TGTGCCAGCAGGAAAGGACTAGCGGGAGGACTTCAAGAGACCCAGTACTTC

V: TRBV7-3
J: TRBJ2-3
size: many
D: NA
CDR3: CASSLGLGGTDTQYF
DNA: TGTGCCAGCAGCTTAGGGCTGGGGGGCACAGATACGCAGTATTTT

V: TRBV5-1
J: TRBJ1-6
size: NA
D: NA
CDR3: CASSPQGSTNSPLHF
DNA: TGCGCCAGCAGCCCACAGGGAAGTACCAATTCACCCCTCCACTTT

V: TRBV28
J: TRBJ1-3
size: NA
D: TRBD1
CDR3: CASTTTGGPRNTIYF
DNA: TGTGCCAGCACCACCACAGGGGGCCCGCGAAACACCATATATTTT

V: TRBV7-8
J: TRBJ2-4
size: NA
D: NA
CDR3: CASSLVLSTGKNIQYF
DNA: TGTGCCAGCAGCTTAGTGTTGTCGACAGGCAAAAACATTCAGTACTTC

V: TRBV20-1
J: TRBJ1-1
size: few
D: NA
CDR3: CSARPGGNTEAFF
DNA: TGCAGTGCTAGGCCGGGGGGGAACACTGAAGCTTTCTTT

V: TRBV27
J: TRBJ2-7
size: NA
D: TRBD1
CDR3: CASPRPGQGAIEQYF
DNA: TGTGCCAGTCCCCGCCCCGGACAGGGGGCAATCGAGCAGTACTTC

V: TRBV5-4
J: TRBJ2-5
size: NA
D: TRBD1
CDR3: CASSSPQTGEETQYF
DNA: TGTGCCAGCAGCAGCCCTCAGACAGGGGAAGAGACCCAGTACTTC

V: TRBV4-3
J: TRBJ2-5
size: many
D: NA
CDR3: CASSQDTEVETQYF
DNA: TGCGCCAGCAGCCAAGATACCGAGGTAGAGACCCAGTACTTC

V: TRBV10-2
J: TRBJ2-7
size: many
D: TRBD2
CDR3: CASKGLAGSIYEQYF
DNA: TGCGCCAGCAAGGGGCTAGCGGGCAGTATCTACGAGCAGTACTTC

V: TRBV12-3/TRBV12-4
J: TRBJ2-2
size: NA
D: NA
CDR3: CTIRLPDTGTRFTGELFF
DNA: TGTACCATCAGACTCCCTGATACCGGGACTCGGTTCACCGGGGAGCTGTTTTTT

V: TRBV5-6
J: TRBJ1-5
size: NA
D: NA
CDR3: CASSSAGRNQPQHF
DNA: TGTGCCAGCAGCTCCGCGGGTCGCAATCAGCCCCAGCATTTT

V: TRBV30
J: TRBJ2-3
size: few
D: NA
CDR3: CAWRYSGLDTQYF
DNA: TGTGCCTGGCGGTACTCGGGGCTAGATACGCAGTATTTT

V: TRBV10-2
J: TRBJ2-3
size: NA
D: NA
CDR3: CASNPTISSTDTQYF
DNA: TGCGCCAGCAACCCGACAATTTCTAGCACAGATACGCAGTATTTT

V: TRBV7-9
J: TRBJ2-7
size: NA
D: NA
CDR3: CASSSMFPPYEQYF
DNA: TGTGCCAGCAGCTCGATGTTCCCCCCCTACGAGCAGTACTTC

V: TRBV5-4
J: TRBJ2-1
size: many
D: TRBD2
CDR3: CASSLAGLAGRDEQFF
DNA: TGTGCCAGCAGCTTGGCGGGACTAGCGGGGAGGGATGAGCAGTTCTTC

V: TRBV4-3
J: TRBJ2-6
size: many
D: NA
CDR3: CASSQDAGAGANVLTF
DNA: TGCGCCAGCAGCCAAGATGCAGGGGCTGGGGCCAACGTCCTGACTTTC

V: TRBV20-1
J: TRBJ2-1
size: few
D: TRBD2
CDR3: CSARGNGGVEQFF
DNA: TGCAGTGCGAGAGGGAACGGGGGGGTTGAGCAGTTCTTC

V: TRBV7-8
J: TRBJ2-7
size: NA
D: NA
CDR3: CASSLGDFLSYEQYF
DNA: TGTGCCAGCAGCTTGGGGGACTTCCTCTCCTACGAGCAGTACTTC

V: TRBV29-1
J: TRBJ2-1
size: NA
D: NA
CDR3: CSVGDSSSYNEQFF
DNA: TGCAGCGTGGGGGACTCGAGCTCCTACAATGAGCAGTTCTTC

V: TRBV6-6
J: TRBJ1-1
size: NA
D: NA
CDR3: CASSMYTEAFF
DNA: TGTGCCAGCAGTATGTACACTGAAGCTTTCTTT

V: TRBV5-1
J: TRBJ2-7
size: many
D: TRBD2
CDR3: CASSIAPGRNYEQYF
DNA: TGCGCCAGCAGTATAGCACCCGGGAGGAACTACGAGCAGTACTTC

V: TRBV14
J: TRBJ2-5
size: many
D: NA
CDR3: CASSQAVWGTQYF
DNA: TGTGCCAGCAGCCAAGCAGTTTGGGGGACCCAGTACTTC

V: TRBV6-5
J: TRBJ2-5
size: few
D: NA
CDR3: CASRSPQETQYF
DNA: TGTGCCAGCCGGAGCCCTCAAGAGACCCAGTACTTC

V: TRBV6-2/TRBV6-3
J: TRBJ2-3
size: many
D: NA
CDR3: CASSRLPSNTNTQYF
DNA: TGTGCCAGCAGTCGACTTCCATCCAATACCAATACGCAGTATTTT

V: TRBV5-1
J: TRBJ2-7
size: NA
D: TRBD1
CDR3: CASSSGQGIGEQYF
DNA: TGCGCCAGCAGCTCGGGACAGGGAATTGGAGAGCAGTACTTC